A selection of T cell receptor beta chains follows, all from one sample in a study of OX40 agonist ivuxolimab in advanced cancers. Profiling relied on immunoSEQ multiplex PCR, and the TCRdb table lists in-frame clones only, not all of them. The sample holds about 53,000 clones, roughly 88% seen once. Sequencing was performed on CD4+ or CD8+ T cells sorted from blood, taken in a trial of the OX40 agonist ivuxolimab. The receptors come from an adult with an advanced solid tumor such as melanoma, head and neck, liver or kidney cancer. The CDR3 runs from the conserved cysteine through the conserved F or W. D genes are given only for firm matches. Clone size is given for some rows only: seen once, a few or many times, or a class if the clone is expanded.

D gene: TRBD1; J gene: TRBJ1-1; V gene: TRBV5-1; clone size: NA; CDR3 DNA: TGCGCCAGCAGCTTGGTGACAGGGGCCACTGAAGCTTTCTTT; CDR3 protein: CASSLVTGATEAFF
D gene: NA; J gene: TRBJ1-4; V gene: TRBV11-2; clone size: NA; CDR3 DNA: TGTGCCAGCAGCCCTAACCGGGGCTCTAATGAAAAACTGTTTTTT; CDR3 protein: CASSPNRGSNEKLFF
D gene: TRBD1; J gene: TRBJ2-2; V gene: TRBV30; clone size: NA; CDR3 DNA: TGTGCCTACAGGGGAATGAGCACCGGGGAGCTGTTTTTT; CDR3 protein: CAYRGMSTGELFF
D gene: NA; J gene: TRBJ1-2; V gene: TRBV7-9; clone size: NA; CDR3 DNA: TGTGCCAGCAGCCCCCAGACCTTCAACTATGGCTACACCTTC; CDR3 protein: CASSPQTFNYGYTF
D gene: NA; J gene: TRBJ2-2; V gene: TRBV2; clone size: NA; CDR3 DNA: TGTGCCAGCAGTGTTGGGATAGGAACCGGGGAGCTGTTTTTT; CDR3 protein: CASSVGIGTGELFF
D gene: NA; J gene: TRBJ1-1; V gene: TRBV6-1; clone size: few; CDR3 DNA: TGTGCCAGCAGTGACAGGGAGGGTCGGACTGAAGCTTTCTTT; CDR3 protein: CASSDREGRTEAFF
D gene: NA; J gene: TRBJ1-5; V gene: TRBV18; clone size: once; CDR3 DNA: TGTGCCAGCTCAGGAGGGACCCCAGGGAGCAATCAGCCCCAGCATTTT; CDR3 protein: CASSGGTPGSNQPQHF
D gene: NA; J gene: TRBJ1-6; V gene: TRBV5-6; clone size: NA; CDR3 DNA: TGTGCCAGCAGCTTATGGGAGGGGAGGGGGTTCTCACCCCTCCACTTT; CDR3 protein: CASSLWEGRGFSPLHF
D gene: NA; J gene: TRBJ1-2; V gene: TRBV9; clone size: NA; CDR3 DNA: TGTGCCAGCAGCATGGACGGGAACTATGGCTACACCTTC; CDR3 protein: CASSMDGNYGYTF
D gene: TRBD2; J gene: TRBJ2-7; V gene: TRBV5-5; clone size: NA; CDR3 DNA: TGTGCCAGCAGCTCCCTGGGCGGGAGCGGGCAGTACTTC; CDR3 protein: CASSSLGGSGQYF
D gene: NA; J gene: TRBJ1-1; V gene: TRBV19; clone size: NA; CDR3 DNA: TGTGCCAGTAGTACAGGAAAACCGTCGAACACTGAAGCTTTCTTT; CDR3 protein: CASSTGKPSNTEAFF
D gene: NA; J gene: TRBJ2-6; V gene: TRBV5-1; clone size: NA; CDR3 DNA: TGCGCCAGCAGCGACGGGCTGTCTGGGGCCAACGTCCTGACTTTC; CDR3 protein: CASSDGLSGANVLTF
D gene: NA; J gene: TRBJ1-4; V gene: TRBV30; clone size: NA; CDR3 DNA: TGTGCCTGGAGTGTTCAGGGGGAAAAACTGTTTTTT; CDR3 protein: CAWSVQGEKLFF
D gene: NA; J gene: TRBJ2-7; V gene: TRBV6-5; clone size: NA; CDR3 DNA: TGTGCCAGCAGATCGACAGGTACCTACGAGCAGTACTTC; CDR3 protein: CASRSTGTYEQYF
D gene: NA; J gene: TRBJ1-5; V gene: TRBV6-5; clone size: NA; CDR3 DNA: TGTGCCACATGGACAGCGCTCATATATCAGCCCCAGCATTTT; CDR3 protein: CATWTALIYQPQHF
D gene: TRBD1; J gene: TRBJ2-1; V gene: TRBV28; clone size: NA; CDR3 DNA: TGTGCCAGCAGTTTTCAGTACAGGGGTTACAATGAGCAGTTCTTC; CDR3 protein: CASSFQYRGYNEQFF
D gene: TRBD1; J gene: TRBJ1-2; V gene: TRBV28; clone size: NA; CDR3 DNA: TGTGCCAGCGGCGCGACAGGGCGAGGCTACACCTTC; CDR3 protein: CASGATGRGYTF
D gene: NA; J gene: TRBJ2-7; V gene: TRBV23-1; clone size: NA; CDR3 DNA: TGCGCCAGCAGTCAATTAGAGGTGCGCAGGGGCTACGAGCAGTACTTC; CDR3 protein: CASSQLEVRRGYEQYF
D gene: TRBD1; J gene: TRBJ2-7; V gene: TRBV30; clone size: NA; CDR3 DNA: TGTGCCTGGAGTTGGGCGGACAGGGGCTTTCCTCCGCTATTC; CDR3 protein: CAWSWADRGFPPLF
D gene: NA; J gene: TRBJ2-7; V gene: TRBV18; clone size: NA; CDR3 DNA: TGTGCCAGCTCACCACCCACAGTAAATGGGCAGTACTTC; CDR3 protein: CASSPPTVNGQYF
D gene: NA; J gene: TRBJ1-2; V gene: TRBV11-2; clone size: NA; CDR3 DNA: TGTGCCAGCAGCTTAGATGCACAGGCCCGCTCGGGCTACACCTTC; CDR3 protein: CASSLDAQARSGYTF
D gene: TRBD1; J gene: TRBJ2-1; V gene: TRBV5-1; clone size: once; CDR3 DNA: TGCGCCAGCAGCACGGGACAGGGTGGGGTTGAGCAGTTCTTC; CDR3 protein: CASSTGQGGVEQFF
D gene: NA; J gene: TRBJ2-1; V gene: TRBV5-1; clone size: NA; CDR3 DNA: TGCGCCAGCAGCGTACAGTCTTTTGAGTACAATGAGCAGTTCTTC; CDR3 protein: CASSVQSFEYNEQFF
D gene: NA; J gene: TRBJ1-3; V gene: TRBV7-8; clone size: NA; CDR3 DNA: TGTGCCAGCAGCTTCGGCGGAAACACCATATATTTT; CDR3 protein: CASSFGGNTIYF
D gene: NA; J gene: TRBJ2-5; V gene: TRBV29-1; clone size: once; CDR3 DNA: TGCAGCGCCCAGGGACTCGGACCACAAGAGACCCAGTACTTC; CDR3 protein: CSAQGLGPQETQYF
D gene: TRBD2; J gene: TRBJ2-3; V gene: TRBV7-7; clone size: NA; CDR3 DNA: TGTGCTAGCAGCTTAACTAGCGGGAGAACAGATACGCAGTATTTT; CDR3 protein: CASSLTSGRTDTQYF
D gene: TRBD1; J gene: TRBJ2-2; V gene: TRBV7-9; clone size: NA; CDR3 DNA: TGTGCCAGCAGCGCCGACAGGGGAGTCACCGGGGAGCTGTTTTTT; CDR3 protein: CASSADRGVTGELFF
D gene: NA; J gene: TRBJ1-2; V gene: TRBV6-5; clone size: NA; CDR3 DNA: TGTGCCAGCAGTTACTCGGGCCCAAATGGCTACACCTTC; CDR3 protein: CASSYSGPNGYTF
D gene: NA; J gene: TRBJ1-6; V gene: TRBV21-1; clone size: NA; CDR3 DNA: TGTGCCAGCAGCCCGGGGTATAATTCACCCCTCCACTTT; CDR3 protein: CASSPGYNSPLHF
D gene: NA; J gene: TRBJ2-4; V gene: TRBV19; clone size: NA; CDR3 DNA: TGTGCCAGTAGTCCCCAGTCACTGTATTACAACAAAAACATTCAGTACTTC; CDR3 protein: CASSPQSLYYNKNIQYF
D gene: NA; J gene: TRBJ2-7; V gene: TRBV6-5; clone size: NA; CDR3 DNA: TGTGCCAGCAGTTACTCCTTGGCAGGGCAGACTTACGAGCAGTACTTC; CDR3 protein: CASSYSLAGQTYEQYF
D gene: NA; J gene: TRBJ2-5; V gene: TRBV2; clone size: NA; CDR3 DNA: TGTGCCAGCAGCCCCACAGGGCGGCGAGAGACCCAGTACTTC; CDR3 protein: CASSPTGRRETQYF